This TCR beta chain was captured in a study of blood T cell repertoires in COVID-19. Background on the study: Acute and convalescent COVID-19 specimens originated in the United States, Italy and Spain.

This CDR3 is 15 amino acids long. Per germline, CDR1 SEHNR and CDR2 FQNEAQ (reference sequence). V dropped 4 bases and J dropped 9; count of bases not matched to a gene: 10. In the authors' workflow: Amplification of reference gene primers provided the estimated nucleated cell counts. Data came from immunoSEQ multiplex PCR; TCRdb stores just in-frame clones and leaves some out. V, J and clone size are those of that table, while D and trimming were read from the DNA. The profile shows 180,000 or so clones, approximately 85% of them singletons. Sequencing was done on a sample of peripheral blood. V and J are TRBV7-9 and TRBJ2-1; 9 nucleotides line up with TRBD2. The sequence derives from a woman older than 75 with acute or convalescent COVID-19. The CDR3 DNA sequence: TGTGCCAGCAGCTCGAAGGCTAGCGGGATTAGTGAGCAGTTCTTC. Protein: CASSSKASGISEQFF.